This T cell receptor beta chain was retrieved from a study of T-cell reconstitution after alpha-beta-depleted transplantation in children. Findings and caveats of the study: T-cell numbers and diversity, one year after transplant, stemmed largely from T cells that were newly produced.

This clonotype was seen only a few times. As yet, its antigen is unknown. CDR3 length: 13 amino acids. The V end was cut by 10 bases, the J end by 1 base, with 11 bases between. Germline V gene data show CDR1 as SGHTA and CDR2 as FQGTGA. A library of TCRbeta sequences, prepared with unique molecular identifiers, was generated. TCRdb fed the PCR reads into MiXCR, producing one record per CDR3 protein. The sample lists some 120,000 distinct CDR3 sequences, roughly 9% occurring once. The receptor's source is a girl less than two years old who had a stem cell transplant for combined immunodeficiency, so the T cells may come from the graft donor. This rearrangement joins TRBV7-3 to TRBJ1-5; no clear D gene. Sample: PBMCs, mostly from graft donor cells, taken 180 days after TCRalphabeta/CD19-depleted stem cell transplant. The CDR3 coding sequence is TGTGCCACCCGTCGGAGGAGCAATCAGCCCCAGCATTTT. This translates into CATRRRSNQPQHF.